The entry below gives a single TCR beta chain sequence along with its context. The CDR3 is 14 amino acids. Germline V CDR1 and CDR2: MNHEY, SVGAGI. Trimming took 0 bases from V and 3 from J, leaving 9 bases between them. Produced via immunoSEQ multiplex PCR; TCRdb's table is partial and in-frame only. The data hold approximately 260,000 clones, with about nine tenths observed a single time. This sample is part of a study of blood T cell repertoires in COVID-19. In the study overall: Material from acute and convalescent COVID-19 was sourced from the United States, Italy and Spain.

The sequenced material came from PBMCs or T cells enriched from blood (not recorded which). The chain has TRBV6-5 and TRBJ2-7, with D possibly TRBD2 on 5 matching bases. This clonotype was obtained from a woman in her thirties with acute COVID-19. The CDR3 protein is CASSYSLRDYEQYF. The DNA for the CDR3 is TGTGCCAGCAGTTACTCGTTGAGGGACTACGAGCAGTACTTC.